The 21 T cell receptor beta chains below were found in one sample sequenced in a study of blood T cell repertoires in COVID-19. Here immunoSEQ multiplex PCR was the method, and the copy in TCRdb shows in-frame clones only, minus some. The table lists 55,000 to 80,000 clones, approximately 79% of them singletons, with around 21% in the top ten. Sequencing was carried out using peripheral blood. The receptors here all came from a woman older than 75 with active or convalescent COVID-19.

The CDR3 DNA sequence: TGCAGCGCCCTGACAGGGAACACTGAAGCTTTCTTT. Protein sequence: CSALTGNTEAFF. The chain recombines TRBV29-1 with TRBJ1-1, with D perhaps matching TRBD1 (6 bases). The CDR3 loop spans 12 amino acids. Looked up from germline, CDR1 is SQVTM and CDR2 is ANQGSEA. The V and J ends lost 7 bases and 1 base respectively, with 10 bases between them.

This chain joins TRBV11-3 and TRBJ2-1, with D possibly being TRBD1 (6 bases). V was cut by 0 bases and J by 6 bases, with 12 bases left in between. This CDR3 is built from 15 residues. Germline CDR1 is SGHNT and CDR2 is YENEEA. In nucleotides, the CDR3 is TGTGCCAGCAGCTTAGAACACAGGGATGCCAATGAGCAGTTCTTC. This encodes CASSLEHRDANEQFF.

Written as DNA, the CDR3 is TGTGCCAGCAGTGAAGCCGGTTGGGGGACAGGGATTGGGAATGAGCAGTTCTTC. As protein: CASSEAGWGTGIGNEQFF. The chain recombines TRBV6-1 with TRBJ2-1; 9 nucleotides agree with TRBD1. The length of the CDR3 is 18 residues. The trim removed 0 bases at V and 7 bases at J, leaving 13 bases unmatched. The germline CDR1 and CDR2 sequences are MNHNS and SASEGT.

This clone was found many times. The chain employs TRBV19 and TRBJ1-3, with TRBD1 identical over 7 bases. V trimming: 5 bases; J trimming: 0 bases; junction bases outside the gene matches: 4. The V gene's germline CDR1 is LNHDA and CDR2 SQIVND (reference sequence). The CDR3 is 15 amino acids. CDR3 sequence: CASSDSGGSGNTIYF. The CDR3, as DNA: TGTGCCAGTAGTGACTCAGGGGGCTCTGGAAACACCATATATTTT.

The chain carries TRBV6-5 and TRBJ1-1; no reliable D call. This CDR3 comprises 13 residues. Germline CDR1 reads MNHEY; CDR2 reads SVGAGI. V was pared by 8 bases and J by 2 bases, with 12 bases between. The CDR3 loop is CASHSRLNTEAFF. DNA for the CDR3: TGTGCCAGCCACAGCAGGTTAAACACTGAAGCTTTCTTT.

This chain links TRBV11-1 with TRBJ1-2, with D possibly being TRBD1 (6 bases). Per the germline V gene, CDR1 is SGHAT and CDR2 is FQDESV (reference sequence). CDR3 length: 13 residues. Trimming left V 6 bases short and J 2 bases short, with 10 bases between. The CDR3 DNA reads as TGTGCCAGCAGTTGGACAGACAACTATGGCTACACCTTC. Translated: CASSWTDNYGYTF.

This chain joins TRBV27 and TRBJ2-7; 7 nucleotides align to TRBD1. Losses at the gene ends were 2 bases for V and 4 bases for J; bases not matched to a gene: 5. Germline loops: CDR1 MNHEY, CDR2 SMNVEV (reference sequence). This CDR3 is 14 amino acids long. The chain's CDR3 is CASSLGDRWYEQYF. DNA of the CDR3: TGTGCCAGCAGTTTAGGGGACAGATGGTACGAGCAGTACTTC.

The V and J genes are TRBV5-1 and TRBJ1-1; 8 bases agree with TRBD1. The CDR3 contains 14 residues. V lost 4 bases and J lost 4; bases outside the gene matches: 6. Germline CDR1 and CDR2: SGHRS and YFSETQ. CDR3: CASSTNTGGTEAFF. CDR3 coding DNA: TGCGCCAGCAGCACGAACACAGGGGGCACTGAAGCTTTCTTT. The complete variable domain, with remaining parts taken from reference TRBV5-1 and TRBJ1-1, reads KAGVTQTPRYLIKTRGQQVTLSCSPISGHRSVSWYQQTPGQGLQFLFEYFSETQRNKGNFPGRFSGRQFSNSRSEMNVSTLELGDSALYLCASSTNTGGTEAFFGQGTRLTVV.

The rearrangement links TRBV11-3 to TRBJ1-6; D gene ambiguous. The CDR3 runs 13 residues. CDR1 is SGHNT, CDR2 YENEEA, per germline. V dropped 0 bases and J dropped 7 bases, with 4 bases sitting between them. The CDR3 DNA follows: TGTGCCAGCAGCTTAGACAGGAATTCACCCCTCCACTTT. Amino acids: CASSLDRNSPLHF. Full variable domain (missing parts from reference TRBV11-3 and TRBJ1-6): EAGVVQSPRYKIIEKKQPVAFWCNPISGHNTLYWYLQNLGQGPELLIRYENEEAVDDSQLPKDRFSAERLKGVDSTLKIQPAELGDSAVYLCASSLDRNSPLHFGNGTRLTVT.

V and J are TRBV11-3 and TRBJ1-2, with 8 bases fitting TRBD1. CDR3 length equals 16 residues. Germline assignment: CDR1 SGHNT and CDR2 YENEEA. With 1 base clipped from V and 4 bases from J, the junction kept 8 bases outside the gene matches. In nucleotides, the CDR3 is TGTGCCAGCAGCTTAGGAACGGACAGGGTTAGCTATGGCTACACCTTC. Translating gives CASSLGTDRVSYGYTF.

The CDR3 spells CASRQTDGYGYTF. CDR3 nucleotides: TGTGCCAGTAGACAGACGGATGGCTATGGCTACACCTTC. The chain links TRBV19 to TRBJ1-2; no definite D call. The CDR3 loop spans 13 amino acids. Between the trimmed V and J ends, which lost 6 bases and 4 bases, there was a span of 12 bases. In germline, CDR1 is LNHDA, CDR2 SQIVND (reference sequence).

The CDR3 region is CASRLEQPSVETQYF. Here the CDR3 DNA reads TGTGCCAGCAGGCTGGAACAGCCGTCTGTAGAGACCCAGTACTTC. The chain is built from TRBV4-2 and TRBJ2-5, with D unresolved. Germline V CDR1 and CDR2: LGHNA, YNFKEQ. V lost 6 bases to trimming and J lost 4 bases, with 18 bases between them. The CDR3 consists of 15 residues.

Of note for this clone: The junction does not match germline at one end; this may be a read error. This chain joins TRBV7-7 and TRBJ2-5; the match to TRBD2 covers 12 bases. The CDR3 has 15 residues. The germline V gene encodes CDR1 SSHAT and CDR2 FNYEAQ (reference sequence). CDR3 nucleotide sequence: TGTGCTAGCAGTTCACTAGCGGGGGGTCAAGAGACCCAGTACTTC. This translates into CASSSLAGGQETQYF.

For the CDR3, the DNA is TGTGCCAGCAGCCCAAGCGGGGAAGCGGTCTATGGCTACACCTTC. Its protein product is CASSPSGEAVYGYTF. This chain links TRBV3-1 (or the pseudogene TRBV3-2) with TRBJ1-2; D ambiguous. Deletions cut 4 bases from V and 4 bases from J, with 16 bases between. CDR3 length equals 15 residues. CDR1 and CDR2 from the germline V gene are LGHDT and YNNKEL (reference sequence).

In DNA, the CDR3 is TGTGCCAGCAGCGTAGACATCAGGGGGCTAGGCGGGGAGCTGTTTTTT. It encodes CASSVDIRGLGGELFF. The chain uses TRBV9 and TRBJ2-2, with TRBD1 matching over 8 bases. Germline V gene data show CDR1 as SGDLS and CDR2 as YYNGEE. The CDR3 consists of 16 residues. V was pared by 0 bases and J by 7 bases, with 8 bases of the junction left unmatched.

V usage is TRBV5-1 and J usage is TRBJ2-1; 8 bases match TRBD1. The length of the CDR3 is 16 residues. The V segment lost 4 bases and the J segment 6 bases; nucleotides outside the gene matches: 12. CDR1 is SGHRS and CDR2 is YFSETQ in the germline V gene. DNA for the CDR3: TGCGCCAGCAGCCCTGCACGGACAGGGCTACCCAATGAGCAGTTCTTC. Its translation: CASSPARTGLPNEQFF.

This chain connects TRBV29-1 to TRBJ1-2; 7 bases are shared with TRBD1. Germline V CDR1 and CDR2: SQVTM, ANQGSEA. The CDR3 has 12 residues. V was pared by 5 bases and J by 4 bases, with 4 bases of the junction left unmatched. This CDR3 is CSVTTGIYGYTF. CDR3 coding DNA: TGCAGCGTTACGACAGGGATCTATGGCTACACCTTC.

The gene calls are TRBV7-2 and TRBJ1-2; 8 bases align to TRBD1. CDR3 length equals 13 residues. In germline, CDR1 is SGHTA, CDR2 FQGNSA. V trimming: 4 bases; J trimming: 6 bases; junction bases outside the gene matches: 4. CDR3 loop: CASSSNRGNGYTF. Written as DNA, the CDR3 is TGTGCCAGCAGCTCAAACAGGGGGAATGGCTACACCTTC.

The genes are TRBV5-1 and TRBJ2-1; TRBD1 aligns across 10 bases. CDR1 and CDR2 from the germline V gene are SGHRS and YFSETQ. V lost 4 bases and J lost 0; bases outside the gene matches: 4. The CDR3 loop spans 16 amino acids. CDR3 sequence: CASSPGQGSSYNEQFF. In DNA form, the CDR3 reads TGCGCCAGCAGCCCGGGACAGGGGAGCTCCTACAATGAGCAGTTCTTC.

This clone was counted between two and nine times. The chain links TRBV4-2 to TRBJ1-2; D remains unclear. Trimming removed 4 bases at V and 4 bases at J, with 16 bases between. The CDR3 has 15 residues. Germline CDR1 and CDR2: LGHNA and YNFKEQ. The CDR3 nucleotides read TGTGCCAGCAGCCGGTATTTTGAGAGTTCCTATGGCTACACCTTC. Amino acids: CASSRYFESSYGYTF.

This sequence joins TRBV18 and TRBJ1-3, with D perhaps matching TRBD1 (6 bases). The germline V gene has CDR1 KGHSH and CDR2 LQKENI. This CDR3 comprises 15 residues. Trimming shortened V by 0 bases and J by 6 bases, and 12 bases separated the two germline ends. The CDR3 loop reads CASSPPAGASNTIYF. CDR3 in DNA: TGTGCCAGCTCACCACCTGCAGGGGCTTCAAACACCATATATTTT.